Below, 3 T cell receptor beta chains from the same sample are listed, as sequenced in a study of blood T cell repertoires in COVID-19. Produced via immunoSEQ multiplex PCR; TCRdb's table is partial and in-frame only. The sample has 380,000 or so clones, 86% seen once. Sequencing was done on a sample of peripheral blood. These receptors were obtained from a woman aged 60-70 years with COVID-19, enrolled during active disease.

The CDR3 sequence: CASPEGKLFF. CDR3 in DNA: TGTGCCTCCCCCGAGGGAAAACTGTTTTTT. This chain connects TRBV24-1 to TRBJ1-4; D is unresolved. With 12 bases removed from V and 10 bases from J, the gap between germline ends came to 11 bases. This CDR3 has 10 residues. Germline V CDR1 and CDR2: KGHDR, SFDVKD.

The gene calls are TRBV5-1 and TRBJ2-1; unclear D gene. Germline V lookup: CDR1 SGHRS, CDR2 YFSETQ. Trimming pared 2 bases from V and 6 bases from J, leaving 9 bases between. The CDR3 is 13 amino acids. The CDR3 loop reads CASSLMGLNEQFF. The CDR3 DNA reads as TGCGCCAGCAGCTTAATGGGCCTCAATGAGCAGTTCTTC.

This clone appeared a single time. This chain links TRBV12-3 or TRBV12-4 with TRBJ1-5; a possible D gene is TRBD1 (6 bases). The CDR3 contains 12 residues. The V end lost 5 bases, the J end lost 6 bases, and 8 bases lay between the germline ends. CDR3 DNA: TGTGCCAGCAGTGTACAGGGTCAGCCCCAGCATTTT. This sequence encodes CASSVQGQPQHF.